This TCR beta chain emerged from a study of neurological immune-mediated disorders. From the 5' RACE reads, TCRdb called clonotypes with MiXCR, one entry per CDR3 protein. The sample yields about 120,000 distinct CDR3 sequences, roughly 3.2% seen once. This clonotype was counted many times. Per the germline V gene, CDR1 is SGDLS and CDR2 is YYNGEE. With 1 base removed from V and 3 bases from J, the gap between germline ends came to 5 bases. The CDR3 loop spans 14 amino acids. Sequencing input: PBMCs. This sequence was found in a woman aged 25 to 45 with multiple sclerosis. The chain is built from TRBV9 and TRBJ2-6; D is uncertain. The CDR3 is CASSVLVGANVLTF. The CDR3, as DNA: TGTGCCAGCAGCGTATTGGTTGGGGCCAACGTCCTGACTTTC.